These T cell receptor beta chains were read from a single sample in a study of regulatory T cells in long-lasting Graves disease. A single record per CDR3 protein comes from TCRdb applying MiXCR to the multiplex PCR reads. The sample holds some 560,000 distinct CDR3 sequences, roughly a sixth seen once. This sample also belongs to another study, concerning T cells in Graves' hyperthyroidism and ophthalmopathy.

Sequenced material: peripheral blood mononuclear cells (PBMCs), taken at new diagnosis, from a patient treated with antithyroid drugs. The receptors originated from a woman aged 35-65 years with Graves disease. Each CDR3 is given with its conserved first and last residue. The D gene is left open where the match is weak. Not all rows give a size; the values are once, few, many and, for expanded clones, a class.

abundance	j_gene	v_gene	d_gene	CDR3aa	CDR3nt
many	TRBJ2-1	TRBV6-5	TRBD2	CASSYSWGRANNEQFF	TGTGCCAGCAGTTACTCGTGGGGGAGGGCAAACAATGAGCAGTTCTTC
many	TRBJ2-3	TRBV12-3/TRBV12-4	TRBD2	CASSWTGTSGGDSTDTQYF	TGTGCCAGCAGTTGGACCGGGACTAGCGGGGGGGATAGCACAGATACGCAGTATTTT
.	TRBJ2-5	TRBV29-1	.	CSVDVGAWETQYF	TGCAGCGTTGATGTTGGGGCATGGGAGACCCAGTACTTC
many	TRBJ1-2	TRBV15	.	CATSRGAVDYGYTF	TGTGCCACCAGCAGAGGCGCAGTAGACTATGGCTACACCTTC
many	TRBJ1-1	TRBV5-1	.	CASGSTPGTEAFF	TGCGCCAGCGGATCGACACCCGGCACTGAAGCTTTCTTT
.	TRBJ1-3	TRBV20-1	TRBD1	CSAKQGASGNTIYF	TGCAGTGCTAAGCAGGGGGCGAGTGGAAACACCATATATTTT
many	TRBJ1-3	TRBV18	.	CASSLTGTSGNTIYF	TGTGCCAGCAGCCTAACCGGGACCTCTGGAAACACCATATATTTT
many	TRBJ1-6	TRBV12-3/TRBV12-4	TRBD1	CASSRDRGSPLHF	TGTGCCAGCAGCCGGGACAGAGGGTCACCCCTCCACTTT
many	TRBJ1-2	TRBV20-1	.	CSARRADYGYTF	TGCAGTGCTCGCCGGGCGGACTATGGCTACACCTTC
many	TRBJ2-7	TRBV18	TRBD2	CASSPTRGRVGEQYF	TGTGCCAGCTCCCCAACCCGTGGGAGGGTAGGTGAGCAGTACTTC
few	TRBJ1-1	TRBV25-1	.	CASSGAGDTEAFF	TGTGCCAGCAGTGGCGCAGGGGACACTGAAGCTTTCTTT
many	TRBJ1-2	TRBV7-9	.	CASIHFGVSLNYGYTF	TGTGCCAGCATCCATTTCGGGGTTTCTTTGAACTATGGCTACACCTTC
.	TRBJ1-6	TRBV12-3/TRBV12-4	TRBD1	CASSSYRGTNSPLHF	TGTGCCAGCAGTTCTTACAGGGGAACGAATTCACCCCTCCACTTT
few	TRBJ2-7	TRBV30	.	CAWSVHWGEQYF	TGTGCCTGGAGTGTACATTGGGGCGAGCAGTACTTC
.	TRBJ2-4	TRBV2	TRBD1	CASSQGARNIQYF	TGTGCCAGCTCTCAGGGGGCCCGAAACATTCAGTACTTC
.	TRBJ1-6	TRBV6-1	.	CASTQAGWSRDSPLHF	TGTGCCAGCACCCAGGCCGGGTGGTCAAGGGATTCACCCCTCCACTTT
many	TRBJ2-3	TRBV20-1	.	CSARSDRTTDTQYF	TGCAGTGCTAGATCAGACAGAACCACAGATACGCAGTATTTT
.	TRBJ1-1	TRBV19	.	CASSTPQGSGTEAFF	TGTGCCAGTAGTACCCCCCAGGGGTCGGGGACTGAAGCTTTCTTT
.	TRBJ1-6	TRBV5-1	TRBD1	CASSLAEGANSPLHF	TGCGCCAGCAGCTTAGCGGAGGGGGCGAATTCACCCCTCCACTTT
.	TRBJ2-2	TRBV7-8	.	CASSLRDLGSTGELFF	TGTGCCAGCAGCTTAAGGGACTTGGGGAGCACCGGGGAGCTGTTTTTT
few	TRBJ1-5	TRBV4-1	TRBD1	CASSQDTGAGNQPQHF	TGCGCCAGCAGCCAGGATACAGGGGCGGGCAATCAGCCCCAGCATTTT
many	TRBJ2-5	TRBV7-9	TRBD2	CASSSGGQTQYF	TGTGCCAGCAGCTCGGGGGGGCAGACCCAGTACTTC
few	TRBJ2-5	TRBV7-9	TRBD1	CASSRTGGPETQYF	TGTGCCAGCAGCCGTACAGGGGGCCCAGAGACCCAGTACTTC
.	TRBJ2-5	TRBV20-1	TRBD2	CSATTSGQETQYF	TGCAGTGCTACAACTAGCGGACAAGAGACCCAGTACTTC
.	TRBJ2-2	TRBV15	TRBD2	CATSRVPGLAAGELFF	TGTGCCACCAGCAGAGTCCCGGGACTAGCCGCCGGGGAGCTGTTTTTT
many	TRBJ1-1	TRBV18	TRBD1	CASSAVGGVGTEAFF	TGTGCCAGCTCAGCCGTAGGGGGCGTAGGCACTGAAGCTTTCTTT
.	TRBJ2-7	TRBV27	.	CASSFTGYEQYF	TGTGCCAGCAGTTTTACGGGGTACGAGCAGTACTTC
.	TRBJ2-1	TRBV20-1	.	CSARDAGANEQFF	TGCAGTGCTAGAGATGCCGGTGCCAATGAGCAGTTCTTC
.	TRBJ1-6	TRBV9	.	CASSVDGSPLHF	TGTGCCAGCAGCGTAGACGGTTCACCCCTCCACTTT
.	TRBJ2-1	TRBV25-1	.	CASSKDSEFYNEQFF	TGTGCCTCGAGTAAAGACAGCGAGTTCTACAATGAGCAGTTCTTC
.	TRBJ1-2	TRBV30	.	CAWTRLRTTPVNWRIGYTF	TGTGCCTGGACCCGCCTAAGGACCACTCCCGTGAATTGGCGAATTGGCTACACCTTC
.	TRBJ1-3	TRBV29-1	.	CSVWDSWTGSTIYF	TGCAGCGTTTGGGACTCTTGGACTGGAAGCACCATATATTTT
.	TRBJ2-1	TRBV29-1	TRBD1	CSGMTGYEQFF	TGCAGCGGGATGACAGGGTATGAGCAGTTCTTC
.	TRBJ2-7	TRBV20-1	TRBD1	CSAILPGQGREQYF	TGCAGTGCTATACTCCCGGGACAGGGGCGCGAGCAGTACTTC
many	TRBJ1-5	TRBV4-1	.	CASSHDHLRNQPQHF	TGCGCCAGCAGCCATGACCATCTGCGAAATCAGCCCCAGCATTTT
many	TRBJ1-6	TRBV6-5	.	CASSYSFGPDNSPLHF	TGTGCCAGCAGTTACTCTTTCGGGCCGGATAATTCACCCCTCCACTTT
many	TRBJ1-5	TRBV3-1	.	CASSQDTTGPQHF	TGTGCCAGCAGCCAAGATACGACCGGGCCCCAGCATTTT
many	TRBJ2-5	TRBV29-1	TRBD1	CSVEKGAAETQYF	TGCAGCGTTGAGAAGGGGGCAGCGGAGACCCAGTACTTC
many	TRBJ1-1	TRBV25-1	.	CASEGLGPRIAEAFF	TGTGCCAGCGAAGGACTCGGCCCCCGGATCGCTGAAGCTTTCTTT
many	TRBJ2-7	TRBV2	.	CASSEQGSYEQYF	TGTGCCAGCAGTGAACAGGGTTCCTACGAGCAGTACTTC
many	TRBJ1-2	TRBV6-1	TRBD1	CASSVGQGNGYTF	TGTGCCAGCAGCGTGGGACAGGGGAACGGCTACACCTTC
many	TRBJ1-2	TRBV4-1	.	CASSQEGNSYYTF	TGTGCCAGCAGCCAAGAAGGGAACAGCTACTACACCTTC
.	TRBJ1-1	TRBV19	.	CATREGRYNTEAFF	TGTGCCACCAGAGAAGGGCGGTACAACACTGAAGCTTTCTTT
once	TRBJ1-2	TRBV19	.	CASLGFLSGYTF	TGTGCCAGTCTGGGGTTTTTATCTGGCTACACCTTC
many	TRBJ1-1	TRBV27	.	CASSLSSGANTEAFF	TGTGCCAGCAGTTTATCGTCAGGAGCGAACACTGAAGCTTTCTTT
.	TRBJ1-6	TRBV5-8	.	CASSLDTSNSPLHF	TGTGCCAGCAGCTTGGACACTTCTAATTCACCCCTCCACTTT
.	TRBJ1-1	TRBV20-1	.	CSVFPPGTEAFF	TGCAGTGTCTTCCCCCCGGGGACAGAAGCTTTCTTT
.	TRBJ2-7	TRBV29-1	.	CSVEEGAGEQYF	TGCAGCGTTGAAGAAGGGGCCGGGGAGCAGTACTTC
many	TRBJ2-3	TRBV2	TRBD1	CASSDLTGPSTDTQYF	TGTGCCAGCAGCGACCTGACAGGGCCTAGCACAGATACGCAGTATTTT
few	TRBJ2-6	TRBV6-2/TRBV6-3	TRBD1	CASTIGTGGSGANVLTF	TGTGCCAGCACCATCGGGACAGGGGGCTCTGGGGCCAACGTCCTGACTTTC
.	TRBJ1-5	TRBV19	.	CASTADRYGNQPQHF	TGTGCCAGTACCGCCGACAGGTATGGCAATCAGCCCCAGCATTTT
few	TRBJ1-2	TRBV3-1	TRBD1	CASSQMWGTGNGYTF	TGTGCCAGCAGCCAAATGTGGGGGACAGGGAATGGCTACACCTTC
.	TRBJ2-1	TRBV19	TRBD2	CASNNRAGVVDEQFF	TGTGCCAGTAATAACCGAGCGGGGGTGGTGGATGAGCAGTTCTTC
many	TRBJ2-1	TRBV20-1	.	CSANRGPAYNEQFF	TGCAGTGCGAATCGGGGTCCGGCATACAATGAGCAGTTCTTC
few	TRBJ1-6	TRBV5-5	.	CASSLPGSYNSPLHF	TGTGCCAGCAGCTTGCCTGGTTCCTATAATTCACCCCTCCACTTT